What follows are 25 T cell receptor beta chains derived from one specimen sequenced in a study of blood T cell repertoires in COVID-19. Data came from immunoSEQ multiplex PCR; TCRdb stores just in-frame clones and leaves some out. The table includes approximately 250,000 clones, approximately 83% detected once. Sequencing used peripheral blood. The origin of the receptors is a woman between 45 and 65 years old with acute or convalescent COVID-19.

The chain has TRBV2 and TRBJ1-5; D is possibly TRBD1 (5 bases). The CDR3 is 15 amino acids. Trimming left V 6 bases short and J 3 bases short, with 15 bases between. Germline-derived CDR1 and CDR2 are SNHLY and FYNNEI. CDR3 bases: TGTGCCAGCAGGCCTCTGGCGGGGCCCAATCAGCCCCAGCATTTT. Its translation: CASRPLAGPNQPQHF.

Only a few counts were recorded for this clone. The chain has TRBV6-5 and TRBJ2-7; TRBD1 aligns across 11 bases. The CDR3 runs 14 residues. Germline V gene data show CDR1 as MNHEY and CDR2 as SVGAGI. V was pared by 7 bases and J by 5 bases, with 7 bases of the junction left unmatched. CDR3: CASNRDRGSDEQYF. The CDR3 coding sequence is TGTGCCAGCAATCGGGACAGGGGGAGTGACGAGCAGTACTTC.

The genes are TRBV12-3 or TRBV12-4 and TRBJ2-3; maybe TRBD2 (6 bases). The germline V and J ends were trimmed by 5 bases and 7 bases, with 13 bases remaining between them. The length of the CDR3 is 13 residues. CDR3 protein: CASSQIRGYTQYF. The CDR3 nucleotides read TGTGCCAGCAGTCAAATCCGGGGGTATACGCAGTATTTT.

This rearrangement joins TRBV2 to TRBJ1-6; TRBD1 might be the D (5 bases). CDR1 SNHLY and CDR2 FYNNEI come from the germline V gene. V dropped 9 bases and J dropped 4 bases, with 13 bases sitting between them. The CDR3 covers 14 residues. DNA for the CDR3: TGTGCCAGTCATTACAGGATTTATAATTCACCCCTCCACTTT. It yields the protein CASHYRIYNSPLHF.

The chain has TRBV6-5 and TRBJ1-2; 7 bases line up with TRBD1. This CDR3 has 13 residues. Germline CDR1 reads MNHEY; CDR2 reads SVGAGI. Trimming cost V 6 bases and J 4 bases; bases outside gene matches: 5. The CDR3 DNA follows: TGTGCCAGCAGCTCTCGGGACAGCTATGGCTACACCTTC. It translates to CASSSRDSYGYTF.

The V call is TRBV6-2 or TRBV6-3, the J call TRBJ1-1; perhaps TRBD1 as D (5 bases). Germline V gene sequence: CDR1 MNHEY, CDR2 SVGEGT. Deletions cut 5 bases from V and 1 base from J, with 11 bases between. The CDR3 extends over 14 amino acids. This CDR3 reads CASSPGRWNTEAFF. In DNA form, the CDR3 reads TGTGCCAGCAGTCCAGGGAGGTGGAACACTGAAGCTTTCTTT.

The rearrangement links TRBV7-3 to TRBJ2-1; D perhaps matches TRBD1 (6 bases). The germline V gene has CDR1 SGHTA and CDR2 FQGTGA. The CDR3 is 15 residues long. Trimming shortened V by 4 bases and J by 4 bases, and 14 bases separated the two germline ends. CDR3 DNA sequence: TGTGCCAGCAGCTCCTTGCCAGGGGCATACAATGAGCAGTTCTTC. Encoded protein: CASSSLPGAYNEQFF.

The chain employs TRBV4-3 and TRBJ1-2, with a tentative D call TRBD1 (6 bases). This CDR3 contains 15 residues. V dropped 1 base and J dropped 3 bases, with 12 bases sitting between them. Germline CDR1 is LGHNA and CDR2 is YSLEER. The CDR3, as DNA: TGCGCCAGCAGCCAAGGGGCAGGGGAAGACTATGGCTACACCTTC. Translating gives CASSQGAGEDYGYTF.

The rearrangement links TRBV14 to TRBJ2-2, with unresolved D. This CDR3 comprises 14 residues. With 0 bases removed from V and 5 bases from J, the gap between germline ends came to 7 bases. Germline assignment: CDR1 SGHDN and CDR2 FVKESK. The CDR3 bases are TGTGCCAGCAGCCAAGATTACGGGACCGGGGAGCTGTTTTTT. Amino acids: CASSQDYGTGELFF.

This chain uses TRBV27 with TRBJ2-1; possible D gene TRBD1, 6 bases. Germline V lookup: CDR1 MNHEY, CDR2 SMNVEV (reference sequence). Trimming shortened V by 6 bases and J by 8 bases, and 20 bases separated the two germline ends. The CDR3 runs to 15 residues. The CDR3 DNA sequence: TGTGCCAGCAGCCTCCGCAATCCAGGGGCGGATGAGCAGTTCTTC. Translated, it gives CASSLRNPGADEQFF.

The genes are TRBV19 and TRBJ2-3; a weak D match, TRBD2 (5 bases). The CDR3 runs to 13 residues. V was cut by 4 bases and J by 5 bases, with 10 bases left in between. Germline V gene lookup returns CDR1 LNHDA and CDR2 SQIVND (reference sequence). CDR3 in amino acids: CASSSPRGDTQYF. The CDR3 DNA follows: TGTGCCAGTAGTAGTCCCCGGGGAGATACGCAGTATTTT. The variable domain in full, with the rest retrieved from reference TRBV19 and TRBJ2-3, is DGGITQSPKYLFRKEGQNVTLSCEQNLNHDAMYWYRQDPGQGLRLIYYSQIVNDFQKGDIAEGYSVSREKKESFPLTVTSAQKNPTAFYLCASSSPRGDTQYFGPGTRLTVL.

The J gene is TRBJ1-3, the V gene TRBV29-1; D call uncertain. Trimming removed 7 bases at V and 2 bases at J, with 12 bases between. The CDR3 has 13 residues. Germline V lookup: CDR1 SQVTM, CDR2 ANQGSEA. The CDR3 bases are TGCAGCGCTGGTTTAGAGACTGGAAACACCATATATTTT. Amino acid sequence: CSAGLETGNTIYF.

This clone was seen a few times. The rearrangement joins TRBV7-2 to TRBJ2-1, with 10 bases fitting TRBD2. This CDR3 has 16 amino acids. J was trimmed by 2 bases and V by 5 bases; bases with no gene match: 6. Germline V gene lookup returns CDR1 SGHTA and CDR2 FQGNSA. The CDR3 DNA follows: TGTGCCAGCAGCCTACTAGCGGGGAACACCTACAATGAGCAGTTCTTC. Amino acid sequence: CASSLLAGNTYNEQFF. Supplemented by reference TRBV7-2 and TRBJ2-1, the full variable domain reads GAGVSQSPSNKVTEKGKDVELRCDPISGHTALYWYRQSLGQGLEFLIYFQGNSAPDKSGLPSDRFSAERTGGSVSTLTIQRTQQEDSAVYLCASSLLAGNTYNEQFFGPGTRLTVL.

J is TRBJ1-2 and V is TRBV20-1, with no clear D. V was pared by 3 bases and J by 3 bases, with 17 bases between. CDR1 and CDR2 from the germline V gene are DFQATT and SNEGSKA (reference sequence). CDR3 size: 15 residues. The CDR3 loop is CSASSPGPTYYGYTF. In nucleotides, the CDR3 is TGCAGTGCTAGTTCACCGGGTCCAACCTACTATGGCTACACCTTC.

The chain carries TRBV21-1 and TRBJ2-1; TRBD2 is the table's D call and was not checked against the DNA. TRBV21-1 is a pseudogene locus. The CDR3 length is 18 residues. In nucleotides, the CDR3 is TGTGCCAGCAGCACCGCAGCCGGGACTAGAACCTATAGCGATGAGCAGTTCTTC. The encoded protein is CASSTAAGTRTYSDEQFF.

CDR3 coding DNA: TGTGCCAGCAGTCCAGGGGGCGCAAACTATGGCTACACCTTC. It encodes CASSPGGANYGYTF. The gene calls are TRBV28 and TRBJ1-2; 8 nucleotides match TRBD1. The CDR3 spans 14 residues. The junction had 4 bases not matched to a gene; V was cut back by 5 bases and J by 2 bases. CDR1 and CDR2 (germline): MDHEN, SYDVKM.

This sequence joins TRBV19 and TRBJ1-3; D unresolved. Trimming removed 4 bases from V and 3 bases from J, with 7 bases in between. CDR1 is LNHDA and CDR2 is SQIVND in the germline V gene (reference sequence). The CDR3 has 13 residues. The CDR3 nucleotides are TGTGCCAGTAGTACAACGGTTGGAAACACCATATATTTT. The encoded protein is CASSTTVGNTIYF.

The DNA for the CDR3 is TGTGCCAGCAGTTTAATCGGGGGTACTGAAGCTTTCTTT. Protein: CASSLIGGTEAFF. J is TRBJ1-1 and V is TRBV28; TRBD1 might be the D (5 bases). This CDR3 region has 13 residues. V lost 2 bases and J 5 bases, leaving 9 bases between the germline ends. The germline V gene has CDR1 MDHEN and CDR2 SYDVKM.

The V call is TRBV5-8, the J call TRBJ1-5; no firm D call. This CDR3 is 15 amino acids long. CDR1 SGHTS and CDR2 YDEGEE come from the germline V gene. Trimming shortened V by 4 bases and J by 4 bases, and 15 bases separated the two germline ends. The CDR3 here is CASSAARLKNQPQHF. CDR3 nucleotide sequence: TGTGCCAGCAGCGCGGCGAGACTCAAAAATCAGCCCCAGCATTTT.

The chain employs TRBV3-1 (or the pseudogene TRBV3-2) and TRBJ1-5, with D tentatively TRBD1 (5 bases). The germline V and J ends were trimmed by 1 base and 2 bases, with 6 bases remaining between them. The CDR3 is 14 amino acids. Germline V gene data show CDR1 as LGHDT and CDR2 as YNNKEL (reference sequence). The CDR3 DNA reads as TGTGCCAGCAGCCAAGCACAGGGCAATCAGCCCCAGCATTTT. Protein: CASSQAQGNQPQHF.

This CDR3 reads CAWSLERAYEQYF. CDR3 nucleotides: TGTGCCTGGAGTTTAGAACGGGCCTACGAGCAGTACTTC. The V and J genes are TRBV30 and TRBJ2-7, with D unclear. The CDR3 runs 13 residues. CDR1 is GTSNPN and CDR2 is SVGIG in the germline V gene (reference sequence). Trimming stripped 2 bases from V and 2 bases from J, with 10 bases between.

V usage is TRBV25-1 and J usage is TRBJ1-2; TRBD1 agrees at 9 bases. The length of the CDR3 is 14 residues. Germline CDR1 reads MGHDK; CDR2 reads SYGVNS. J lost 8 bases, V lost 7 bases, and 11 bases had no gene match. The DNA for the CDR3 is TGTGCCAGCAACTCCGGGACAGGGTTGCTCGGCTACACCTTC. Translation gives CASNSGTGLLGYTF.

The J gene is TRBJ1-2, the V gene TRBV6-4; 7 bases map to TRBD1. The trim removed 4 bases at V and 8 bases at J, leaving 13 bases unmatched. The CDR3 covers 15 residues. In germline, CDR1 is MRHNA, CDR2 SNTAGT. In nucleotides, the CDR3 is TGTGCCAGCAGTGCCCGACCGGGACAGATCGACGGCTACACCTTC. Protein sequence: CASSARPGQIDGYTF.

The chain is built from TRBV6-6 and TRBJ2-1; the D is unclear. There are 14 residues in the CDR3. V was cut by 10 bases and J by 6 bases, with 19 bases left in between. Germline V gene sequence: CDR1 MNHNY, CDR2 SVGAGI (reference sequence). The CDR3 region is CATIYSLHTNEQFF. The CDR3, as DNA: TGTGCCACCATATACAGTCTTCATACCAATGAGCAGTTCTTC.

This rearrangement joins TRBV27 to TRBJ1-1, with D possibly TRBD1 on 6 matching bases. CDR3 size: 13 residues. V lost 3 bases and J 11 bases, leaving 16 bases between the germline ends. Germline-derived CDR1 and CDR2 are MNHEY and SMNVEV (reference sequence). CDR3 in DNA: TGTGCCAGCAGTTTTACAGGGAGGGGCGGGGCTTTCTTT. Translating gives CASSFTGRGGAFF.